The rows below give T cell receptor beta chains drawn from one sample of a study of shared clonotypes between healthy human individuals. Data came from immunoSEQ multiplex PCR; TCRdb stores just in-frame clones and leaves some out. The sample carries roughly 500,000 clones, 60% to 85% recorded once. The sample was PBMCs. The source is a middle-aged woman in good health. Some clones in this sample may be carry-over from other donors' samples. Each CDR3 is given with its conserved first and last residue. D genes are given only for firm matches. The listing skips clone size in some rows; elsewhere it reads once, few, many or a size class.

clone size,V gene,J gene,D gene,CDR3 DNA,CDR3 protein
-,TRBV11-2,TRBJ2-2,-,TGTGCCCCTTTGGAGGACGAGGGCACCGGGGAGCTGTTTTTT,CAPLEDEGTGELFF
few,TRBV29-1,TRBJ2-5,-,TGCAGCGTTGAAGGAGTGCAGGGCAGGGAAGAGACCCAGTACTTC,CSVEGVQGREETQYF
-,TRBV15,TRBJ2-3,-,TGTGCCACCAGCAGAGATTCGACGGGACATAACACAGATACGCAGTATTTT,CATSRDSTGHNTDTQYF
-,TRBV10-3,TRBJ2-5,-,TGTGCCATCAGTGAGTCAAGGGGTAGCCCCGTCCAAGAGACCCAGTACTTC,CAISESRGSPVQETQYF
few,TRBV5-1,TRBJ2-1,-,TGCGCCAGCAGCTTGGAGGGTCAGAGCGAATACAATGAGCAGTTCTTC,CASSLEGQSEYNEQFF
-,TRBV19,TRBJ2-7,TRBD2,TGTGCCAGTAGTATCCTTAGGTCTAGCGGTTCAACGAACGAGCAGTACTTC,CASSILRSSGSTNEQYF
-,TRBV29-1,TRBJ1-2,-,TGCAGCGTTGAAGCGGCAACAGCTAACTATGGCTACACCTTC,CSVEAATANYGYTF
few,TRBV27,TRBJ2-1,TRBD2,TGTGCCAGCAAAATTAGCGGGGCCTACAATGAGCAGTTCTTC,CASKISGAYNEQFF
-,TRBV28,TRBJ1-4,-,TGTGCCAGCAGCCCAGACAGCGTTGCAACTAATGAAAAACTGTTTTTT,CASSPDSVATNEKLFF
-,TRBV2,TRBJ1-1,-,TGTGCCAGCAGCGCCTACCAGAACACTGAAGCTTTCTTT,CASSAYQNTEAFF
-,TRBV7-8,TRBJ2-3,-,TGTGCCAGCAGACCAGGACGCGGAATTCCCACAGATACGCAGTATTTT,CASRPGRGIPTDTQYF
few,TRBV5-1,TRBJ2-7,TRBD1,TGCGCCAGCAGCTTGGAGACAGGGTCCTCCTACGAGCAGTACTTC,CASSLETGSSYEQYF
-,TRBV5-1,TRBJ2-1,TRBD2,TGCGCCAGCAGCTTGCTCGGGACTACTGTATACAATGAGCAGTTCTTC,CASSLLGTTVYNEQFF
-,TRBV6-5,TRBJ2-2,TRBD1,TGTGCCAGCAGTTATACAGGGGGCACCGGGGAGCTGTTTTTT,CASSYTGGTGELFF
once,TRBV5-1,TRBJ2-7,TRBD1,TGCGCCAGCAGCTTAGGGACAGGGGTAGGGGAGCAGTACTTC,CASSLGTGVGEQYF
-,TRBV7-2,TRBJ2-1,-,TGTGCCAGCAGCTTCATCAATGAGCAGTTCTTC,CASSFINEQFF
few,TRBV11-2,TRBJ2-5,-,TGTGCCAGCAGCCGGGACAACCAAGAGACCCAGTACTTC,CASSRDNQETQYF
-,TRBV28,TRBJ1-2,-,TGTGCCAGCGCAAAGTTCGGAGGGTATTCCCACTATGGCTACACCTTC,CASAKFGGYSHYGYTF
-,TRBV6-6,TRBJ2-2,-,TGTGCCAGCAAAAAGGGGCGCGGGGACACCGGGGAGCTGTTTTTT,CASKKGRGDTGELFF
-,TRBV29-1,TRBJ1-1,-,TGCAGCGCCCAAGGGAGACTCAACACTGAAGCTTTCTTT,CSAQGRLNTEAFF
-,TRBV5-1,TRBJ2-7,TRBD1,TGCGCCAGCAGCTTGGTGACAGGGGGCGCCTACGAGCAGTACTTC,CASSLVTGGAYEQYF
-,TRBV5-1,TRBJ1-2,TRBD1,TGCGCCAGCAGCCACGGACAGGGAAGGGGTAACTATGGCTACACCTTC,CASSHGQGRGNYGYTF
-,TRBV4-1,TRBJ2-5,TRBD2,TGCGCCAGCAGCCAAGGACTAGCGGGAGCCGGCACCCAGTACTTC,CASSQGLAGAGTQYF
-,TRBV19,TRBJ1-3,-,TGTGCCAGTAGTCGCCAGGACAGCCCTGGAAACACCATATATTTT,CASSRQDSPGNTIYF
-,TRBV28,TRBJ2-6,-,TGTGCCAGCAGTCTCCAATGGGGGAGCGGGCCCTCTGGGGCCAACGTCCTGACTTTC,CASSLQWGSGPSGANVLTF
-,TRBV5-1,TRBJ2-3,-,TGCGCCAGCAGCTTGGGACCTTCCACAGATACGCAGTATTTT,CASSLGPSTDTQYF
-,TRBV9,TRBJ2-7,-,TGTGCCAGCAGCGTAGGGTCCGGGCTAGTCCGACCCTACGAGCAGTACTTC,CASSVGSGLVRPYEQYF
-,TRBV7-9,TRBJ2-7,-,TGTGCCGGCAGCCCTGGACTGCAGAGCTCCTACGAGCAGTACTTC,CAGSPGLQSSYEQYF
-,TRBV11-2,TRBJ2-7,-,TGTGCCAGCAGCCTGACAGGTTTAGAGCCCTACGAGCAGTACTTC,CASSLTGLEPYEQYF
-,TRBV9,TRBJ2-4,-,TGTGCCAGCAGCGCCGGGACATTTGACATTCAGTACTTC,CASSAGTFDIQYF
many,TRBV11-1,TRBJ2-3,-,TGTGCCAGCAGTCTCGACAGCAGCACAGATACGCAGTATTTT,CASSLDSSTDTQYF
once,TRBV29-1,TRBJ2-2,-,TGCAGCGGGGGTCTAAACACCGGGGAGCTGTTTTTT,CSGGLNTGELFF
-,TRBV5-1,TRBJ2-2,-,TGCGCCAGCAGCTTATCCGCACAGGGTGGAGAGACCGGGGAGCTGTTTTTT,CASSLSAQGGETGELFF
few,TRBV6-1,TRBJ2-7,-,TGTGCCAGCAAAAGGACAGACTCCTACGAGCAGTACTTC,CASKRTDSYEQYF
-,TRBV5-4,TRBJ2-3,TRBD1,TGTGCCAGCAGTTGGGACAGGGGAACCCCAGATACGCAGTATTTT,CASSWDRGTPDTQYF
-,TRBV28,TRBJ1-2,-,TGTGCCAGCAGCCGAGGGGGGGCCGGCTACACCTTC,CASSRGGAGYTF
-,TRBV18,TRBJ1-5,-,TGTGCCAGCTCAAGCGCCGTTGGGGGGGGTAAACAGCCCCAGCATTTT,CASSSAVGGGKQPQHF
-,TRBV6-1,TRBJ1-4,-,TGTGCCAGCAGTGAAATGGGGCCAGTGACACTGTTTTTT,CASSEMGPVTLFF
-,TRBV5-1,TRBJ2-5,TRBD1,TGCGCCAGCAGCCAGGGGGCGCAGGAGACCCAGTACTTC,CASSQGAQETQYF
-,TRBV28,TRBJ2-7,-,TGTGCCAGCAGTAGGGCCCGAGCCTACGAGCAGTACTTC,CASSRARAYEQYF
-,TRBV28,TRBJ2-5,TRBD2,TGTGCCAGCAGTCCCCCCCTAGCGGGGGAGACCCAGTACTTC,CASSPPLAGETQYF
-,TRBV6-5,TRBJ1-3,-,TGTGCCAGCAGTTACTCTGGCAGCTCTGGAAACACCATATATTTT,CASSYSGSSGNTIYF
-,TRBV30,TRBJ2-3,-,TGTGCCTGGAACCGTGGGGCGGTCACAGATACGCAGTATTTT,CAWNRGAVTDTQYF
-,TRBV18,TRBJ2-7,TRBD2,TGTGCCAGCTCACCTCCGGGACTAGGGATTTACGAGCAGTACTTC,CASSPPGLGIYEQYF
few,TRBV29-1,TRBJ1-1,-,TGCAGCGTTAGCGTAGGGGGGTCGGGGTCCGGGGCTTTCTTT,CSVSVGGSGSGAFF
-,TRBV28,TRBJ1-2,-,TGTGCCAGCAGTCGGGACTACTATCAAGGCTACACCTTC,CASSRDYYQGYTF
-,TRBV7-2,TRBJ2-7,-,TGTGCCAGCAGCTCCACAGGGTACGAGCAGTACTTC,CASSSTGYEQYF
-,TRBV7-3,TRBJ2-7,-,TGTGCCAGCAGCCCGGCAGGGTTTGGCGAGCAGTACTTC,CASSPAGFGEQYF
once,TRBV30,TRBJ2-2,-,TGTGCCTGGAGGGAGGTTGTGGGCGGGGAGCTGTTTTTT,CAWREVVGGELFF
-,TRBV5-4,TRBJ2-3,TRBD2,TGTGCCAGCAGCTTGAAACTAGCGGGGCCCACAGATACGCAGTATTTT,CASSLKLAGPTDTQYF
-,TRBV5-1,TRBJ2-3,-,TGCGCCAGCAGCTTGGAGGGCAGGGGCAGCACAGATACGCAGTATTTT,CASSLEGRGSTDTQYF
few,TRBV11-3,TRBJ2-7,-,TGTGCCAGCAGCTGGGGGCCGGGGGCCTACGAGCAGTACTTC,CASSWGPGAYEQYF
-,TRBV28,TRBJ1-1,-,TGTGCCAGCAGTTTATCGGCAGGGGAGGGGACTGAAGCTTTCTTT,CASSLSAGEGTEAFF
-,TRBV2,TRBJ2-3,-,TGTGCCAGCAGCCTTGGCGGGGATGCGCAGTATTTT,CASSLGGDAQYF
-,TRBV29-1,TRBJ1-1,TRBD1,TGCAGCGTACCAGGGACAGGGCGGGACACTGAAGCTTTCTTT,CSVPGTGRDTEAFF